This TCR beta chain comes out of a study of cytomegalovirus exposure and HLA in healthy donors. With regard to this clone: Its specificity is not known.

Primers for the PCR totalled 60 Vbeta and 13 Jbeta. Produced via immunoSEQ multiplex PCR; TCRdb's table is partial and in-frame only. The data show about 40,000 clones, approximately 75% seen once. This CDR3 comprises 17 residues. Germline CDR1 is LGHNA and CDR2 is YSLEER. With 0 bases clipped from V and 0 bases from J, the junction kept 7 bases outside the gene matches. The study, taken as a whole, reports: Three chains tied to CMV proved CMV antigen-specific in vitro. A list of about 160 TCR beta chains associated with cytomegalovirus was given.

This TCR derives from a man between 40 and 49 years old in good health and CMV-seronegative. The chain links TRBV4-3 to TRBJ1-1; 7 nucleotides agree with TRBD1. The source material was PBMCs. In DNA, the CDR3 is TGCGCCAGCAGCCAAGATACAGGGGCAGGCATGAACACTGAAGCTTTCTTT. Protein product: CASSQDTGAGMNTEAFF.